A single sample gave rise to the 14 T cell receptor beta chains below, sequenced in a study of identical twins. TCRdb used MiXCR to reprocess the 5' RACE reads, holding one entry per CDR3 protein. The sample has under 900,000 distinct CDR3 sequences, more than 9% seen once; the top ten hold about 1.5%. These sequences were also reported in another study, on yellow fever vaccine responses in identical twins.

The sequencing sample was made of PBMCs. These TCRs come from a woman under 30 in good health.

There are a few counts of this clonotype. The chain has TRBV28 and TRBJ2-4; tentatively, D is TRBD2 (6 bases). Germline lookup yields CDR1 MDHEN and CDR2 SYDVKM. V shed 2 bases and J shed 7 bases, with 15 bases lying between them. The CDR3 consists of 15 residues. The DNA for the CDR3 is TGTGCCAGCAGTTTAGGGGGTAGGAGGGGCAACATTCAGTACTTC. Encoded protein: CASSLGGRRGNIQYF.

This clonotype occurred many times. J is TRBJ2-7 and V is TRBV12-3 or TRBV12-4; unclear D gene. The CDR3 totals 15 residues. V was trimmed by 3 bases and J by 1 base, leaving 13 bases between them. The CDR3 region is CASSLGWEGSYEQYF. CDR3 sequence (DNA): TGTGCCAGCAGTTTGGGGTGGGAAGGGTCCTACGAGCAGTACTTC.

The gene calls are TRBV25-1 and TRBJ2-5; 9 bases are a match to TRBD1. CDR1 and CDR2 (germline): MGHDK, SYGVNS. Trimming at V came to 4 bases and at J to 3 bases, leaving 3 bases not matched to a gene. The CDR3 contains 14 residues. As DNA, the CDR3 is TGTGCCAGCAGTGGGGGACAGGGAGAAGAGACCCAGTACTTC. It codes for CASSGGQGEETQYF.

This chain connects TRBV24-1 to TRBJ1-1, with D tentatively TRBD1 (5 bases). V was cut by 10 bases and J by 8 bases, with 19 bases left in between. The CDR3 has 13 amino acids. Germline lookup yields CDR1 KGHDR and CDR2 SFDVKD. CDR3 in DNA: TGTGCCACTAGGAGTGGCGGGGGTGACGAAGCTTTCTTT. Protein sequence: CATRSGGGDEAFF.

J is TRBJ2-1 and V is TRBV15, with D unresolved. The V end was cut by 1 base, the J end by 5 bases, with 6 bases between. Germline loops: CDR1 LNHNV, CDR2 YYDKDF (reference sequence). The CDR3 runs 13 residues. The CDR3 spells CATSRAPNNEQFF. The CDR3 nucleotides read TGTGCCACCAGCAGAGCGCCCAACAATGAGCAGTTCTTC.

This clonotype was seen more than once but under ten times. J is TRBJ2-1 and V is TRBV20-1; TRBD2 aligns across 10 bases. CDR3 length: 17 amino acids. With 0 bases clipped from V and 0 bases from J, the junction kept 5 bases outside the gene matches. Germline V gene data show CDR1 as DFQATT and CDR2 as SNEGSKA (reference sequence). The chain's CDR3 is CSARDSSGSVSYNEQFF. Written as DNA, the CDR3 is TGCAGTGCTAGAGATTCTAGCGGGAGTGTCTCCTACAATGAGCAGTTCTTC.

This chain links TRBV10-3 with TRBJ2-3, with 11 bases fitting TRBD1. The CDR3 is 14 residues long. Germline lookup yields CDR1 ENHRY and CDR2 SYGVKD. The V segment lost 8 bases and the J segment 6 bases; nucleotides outside the gene matches: 7. The CDR3 loop is CAIQDRGHPDTQYF. In nucleotides, the CDR3 is TGTGCCATCCAGGACAGGGGGCATCCCGATACGCAGTATTTT.

The gene calls are TRBV2 and TRBJ2-5, with 12 nucleotides matching TRBD2. The junction had 3 bases not matched to a gene; V was cut back by 9 bases and J by 1 base. This CDR3 is 14 amino acids long. Per germline, CDR1 SNHLY and CDR2 FYNNEI. The CDR3 loop is CASGLAGSQETQYF. The CDR3 region has the DNA TGTGCCAGTGGACTAGCGGGGTCCCAAGAGACCCAGTACTTC.

As concerns this clonotype: One end of the junction does not line up with germline, which may come from a read error. This chain links TRBV4-1 with TRBJ2-3; maybe TRBD2 (5 bases). This CDR3 comprises 15 residues. The germline V gene encodes CDR1 MGHRA and CDR2 YSYEKL. The CDR3 reads CASSQERTRTDTQCF. The CDR3 nucleotides read TGCGCCAGCAGCCAAGAGAGGACTCGCACAGATACGCAGTGTTTT.

This clonotype was recorded a few times. The chain employs TRBV12-3 or TRBV12-4 and TRBJ1-4, with TRBD1 matching 10 bases. Trimming cost V 5 bases and J 8 bases; bases outside gene matches: 11. The CDR3 runs to 16 residues. The CDR3 here is CASSQSSGTGDEKLFF. In nucleotides, the CDR3 is TGTGCCAGCAGTCAAAGCTCCGGGACAGGGGACGAAAAACTGTTTTTT.

J is TRBJ2-7 and V is TRBV28, with a tentative D call TRBD2 (5 bases). CDR3 size: 14 residues. Deletions cut 2 bases from V and 2 bases from J, with 10 bases between. The germline V gene has CDR1 MDHEN and CDR2 SYDVKM. CDR3 in DNA: TGTGCCAGCAGTTTAATGGGAGTCCCCTACGAGCAGTACGTC. It yields the protein CASSLMGVPYEQYV.

V usage is TRBV7-6 and J usage is TRBJ2-2, with D possibly being TRBD1 (7 bases). Germline V lookup: CDR1 SGHVS, CDR2 FNYEAQ. Trimming shortened V by 2 bases and J by 7 bases, and 14 bases separated the two germline ends. The CDR3 spans 15 residues. CDR3: CASSLQGGFGGELFF. For the CDR3, the DNA is TGTGCCAGCAGCTTACAGGGGGGATTCGGCGGGGAGCTGTTTTTT.

This clonotype was counted a few times. The J gene is TRBJ1-1, the V gene TRBV4-1; D is unresolved. Germline loops: CDR1 MGHRA, CDR2 YSYEKL. This CDR3 contains 15 residues. V lost 1 base and J lost 0, with 9 bases in between. The CDR3 DNA reads as TGCGCCAGCAGCCAAGGAGAACTCATGAACACTGAAGCTTTCTTT. The encoded protein is CASSQGELMNTEAFF.

A few counts support this clonotype. The V gene is TRBV5-5, the J gene TRBJ2-1, with D perhaps TRBD2 (5 bases). The CDR3 length is 17 residues. Germline assignment: CDR1 SGHKS and CDR2 YYEKEE (reference sequence). The germline V and J ends were trimmed by 0 bases and 0 bases, with 13 bases remaining between them. CDR3 sequence (DNA): TGTGCCAGCAGCTTGGTAGTCGGGAAAAGCTCCTACAATGAGCAGTTCTTC. It translates to CASSLVVGKSSYNEQFF.